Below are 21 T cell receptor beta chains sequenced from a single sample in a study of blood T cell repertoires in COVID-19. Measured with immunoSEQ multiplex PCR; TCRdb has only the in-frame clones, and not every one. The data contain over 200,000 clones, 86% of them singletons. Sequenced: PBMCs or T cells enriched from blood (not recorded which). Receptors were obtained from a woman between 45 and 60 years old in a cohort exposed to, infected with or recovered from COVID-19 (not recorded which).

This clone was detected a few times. The CDR3 loop is CASSSYGTGELFF. The CDR3, as DNA: TGTGCCAGCAGCTCCTATGGCACCGGGGAGCTGTTTTTT. The chain carries TRBV7-3 and TRBJ2-2; D gene uncertain. The CDR3 contains 13 residues. CDR1 is SGHTA, CDR2 FQGTGA, per germline. Trimming stripped 4 bases from V and 4 bases from J, with 7 bases between.

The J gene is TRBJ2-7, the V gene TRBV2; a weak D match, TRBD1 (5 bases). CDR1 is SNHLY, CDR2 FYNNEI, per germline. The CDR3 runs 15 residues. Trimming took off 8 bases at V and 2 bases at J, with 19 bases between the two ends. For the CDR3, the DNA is TGTGCCAGCGGGCCCTCAGGGTCGAAGACCTACGAGCAGTACTTC. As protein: CASGPSGSKTYEQYF.

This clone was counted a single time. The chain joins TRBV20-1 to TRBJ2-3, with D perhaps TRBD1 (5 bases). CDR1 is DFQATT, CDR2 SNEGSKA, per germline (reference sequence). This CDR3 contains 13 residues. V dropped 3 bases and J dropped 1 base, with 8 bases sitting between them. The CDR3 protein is CSASSGRTDTQYF. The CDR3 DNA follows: TGCAGTGCTAGTTCAGGGCGCACAGATACGCAGTATTTT.

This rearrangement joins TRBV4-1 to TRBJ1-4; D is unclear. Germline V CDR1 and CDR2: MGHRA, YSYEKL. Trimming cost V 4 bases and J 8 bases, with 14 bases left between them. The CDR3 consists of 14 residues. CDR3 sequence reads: CASSRITTGEKLFF. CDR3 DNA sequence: TGCGCCAGCAGCCGAATCACAACGGGGGAAAAACTGTTTTTT.

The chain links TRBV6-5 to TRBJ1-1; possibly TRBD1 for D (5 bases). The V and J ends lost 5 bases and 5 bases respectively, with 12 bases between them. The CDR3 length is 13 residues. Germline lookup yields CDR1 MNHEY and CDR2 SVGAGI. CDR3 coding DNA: TGTGCCAGCAGTCGTTACCAGGGTACTGAAGCTTTCTTT. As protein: CASSRYQGTEAFF.

The chain's CDR3 is CASSRSGHLYGYTF. CDR3 bases: TGTGCCAGCAGTAGATCGGGACACCTCTATGGCTACACCTTC. The chain combines TRBV6-2 or TRBV6-3 with TRBJ1-2; TRBD1 is a possible D gene (6 bases). Looked up from germline, CDR1 is MNHEY and CDR2 is SVGEGT. With 5 bases removed from V and 4 bases from J, the gap between germline ends came to 14 bases. The CDR3 consists of 14 residues.

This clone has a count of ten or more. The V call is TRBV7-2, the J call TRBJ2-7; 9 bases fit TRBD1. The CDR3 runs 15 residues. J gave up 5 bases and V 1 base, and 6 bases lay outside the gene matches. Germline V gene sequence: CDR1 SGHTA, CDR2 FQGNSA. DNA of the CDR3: TGTGCCAGCAGCTTAGGTTGGGGACAGGGTGACGAGCAGTACTTC. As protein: CASSLGWGQGDEQYF.

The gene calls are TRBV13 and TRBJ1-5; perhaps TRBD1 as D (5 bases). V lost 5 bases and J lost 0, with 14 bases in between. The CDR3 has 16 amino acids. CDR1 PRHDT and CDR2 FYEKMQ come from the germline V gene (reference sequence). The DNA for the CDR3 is TGTGCCAGCAGCCTTACCCGGGGGAATAGCAATCAGCCCCAGCATTTT. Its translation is CASSLTRGNSNQPQHF.

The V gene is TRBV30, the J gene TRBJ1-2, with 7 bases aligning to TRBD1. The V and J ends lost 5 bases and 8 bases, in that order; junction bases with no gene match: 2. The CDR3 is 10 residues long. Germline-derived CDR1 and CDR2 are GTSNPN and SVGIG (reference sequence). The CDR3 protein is CAWYRGGYTF. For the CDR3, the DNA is TGTGCCTGGTACAGGGGCGGCTACACCTTC.

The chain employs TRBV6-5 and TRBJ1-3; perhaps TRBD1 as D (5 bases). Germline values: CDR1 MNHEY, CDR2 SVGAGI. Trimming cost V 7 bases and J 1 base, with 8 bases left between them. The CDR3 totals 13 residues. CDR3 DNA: TGTGCCAGCATCGGACAATCTGGAAACACCATATATTTT. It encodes CASIGQSGNTIYF.

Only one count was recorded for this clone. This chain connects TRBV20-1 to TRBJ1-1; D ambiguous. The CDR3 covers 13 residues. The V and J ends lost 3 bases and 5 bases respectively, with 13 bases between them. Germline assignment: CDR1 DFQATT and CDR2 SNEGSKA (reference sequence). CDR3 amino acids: CSASRGLGTEAFF. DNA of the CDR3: TGCAGTGCTAGTCGGGGATTAGGGACTGAAGCTTTCTTT.

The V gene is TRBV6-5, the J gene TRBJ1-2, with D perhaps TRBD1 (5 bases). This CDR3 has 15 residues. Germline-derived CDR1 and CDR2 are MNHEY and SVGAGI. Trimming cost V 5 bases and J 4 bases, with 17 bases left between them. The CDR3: CASSPDWRGGYGYTF. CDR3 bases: TGTGCCAGCAGTCCCGACTGGCGGGGGGGCTATGGCTACACCTTC.

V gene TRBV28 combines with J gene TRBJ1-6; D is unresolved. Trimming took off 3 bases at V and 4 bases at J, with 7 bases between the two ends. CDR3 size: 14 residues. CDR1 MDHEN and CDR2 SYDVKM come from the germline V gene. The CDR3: CASSFVEYNSPLHF. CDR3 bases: TGTGCCAGCAGTTTCGTCGAGTATAATTCACCCCTCCACTTT.

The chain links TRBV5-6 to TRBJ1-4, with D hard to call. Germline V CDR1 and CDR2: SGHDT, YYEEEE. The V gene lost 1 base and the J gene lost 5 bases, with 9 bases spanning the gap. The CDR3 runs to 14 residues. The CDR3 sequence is CASSLIQLNEKLFF. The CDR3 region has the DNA TGTGCCAGCAGCTTGATACAGCTAAATGAAAAACTGTTTTTT. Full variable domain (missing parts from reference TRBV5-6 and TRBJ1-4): DAGVTQSPTHLIKTRGQQVTLRCSPKSGHDTVSWYQQALGQGPQFIFQYYEEEERQRGNFPDRFSGHQFPNYSSELNVNALLLGDSALYLCASSLIQLNEKLFFGSGTQLSVL.

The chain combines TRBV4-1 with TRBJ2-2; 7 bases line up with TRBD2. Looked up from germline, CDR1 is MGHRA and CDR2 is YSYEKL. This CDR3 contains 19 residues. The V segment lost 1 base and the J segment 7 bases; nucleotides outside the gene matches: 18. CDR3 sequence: CASSQVWTRTLQRGGELFF. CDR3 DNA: TGCGCCAGCAGCCAAGTTTGGACTAGGACCCTCCAAAGAGGCGGGGAGCTGTTTTTT.

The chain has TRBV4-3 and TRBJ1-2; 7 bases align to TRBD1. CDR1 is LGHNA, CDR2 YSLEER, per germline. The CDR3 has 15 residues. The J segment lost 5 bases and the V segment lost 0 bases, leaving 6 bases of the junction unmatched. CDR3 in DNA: TGCGCCAGCAGCCAAGATCTAGGGACAGAGTATGGCTACACCTTC. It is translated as CASSQDLGTEYGYTF.

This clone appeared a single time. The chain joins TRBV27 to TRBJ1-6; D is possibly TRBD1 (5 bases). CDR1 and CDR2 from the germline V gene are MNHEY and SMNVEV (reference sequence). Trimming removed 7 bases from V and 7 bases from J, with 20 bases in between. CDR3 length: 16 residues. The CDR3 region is CASTLIRGARNSPLHF. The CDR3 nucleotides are TGTGCCAGCACCCTTATACGTGGGGCCCGGAATTCACCCCTCCACTTT.

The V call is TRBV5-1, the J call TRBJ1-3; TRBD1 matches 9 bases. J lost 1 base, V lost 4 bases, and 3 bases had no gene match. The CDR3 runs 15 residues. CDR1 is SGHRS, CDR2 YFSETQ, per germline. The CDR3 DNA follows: TGCGCCAGCAGCCCGACAGGGGGATCTGGAAACACCATATATTTT. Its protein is CASSPTGGSGNTIYF.

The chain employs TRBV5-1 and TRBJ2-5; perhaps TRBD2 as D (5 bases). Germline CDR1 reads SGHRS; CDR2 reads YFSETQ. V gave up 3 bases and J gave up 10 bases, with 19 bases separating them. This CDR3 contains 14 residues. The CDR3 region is CASSSQPEGGDQYF. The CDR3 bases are TGCGCCAGCAGCTCTCAACCCGAGGGTGGGGACCAGTACTTC.

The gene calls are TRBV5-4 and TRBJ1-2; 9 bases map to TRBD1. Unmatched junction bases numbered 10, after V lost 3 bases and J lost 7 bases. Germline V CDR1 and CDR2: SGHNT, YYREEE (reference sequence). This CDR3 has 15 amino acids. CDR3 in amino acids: CASSSSGQGGLGYTF. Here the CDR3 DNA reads TGTGCCAGCAGCTCCTCGGGACAGGGAGGTCTTGGCTACACCTTC.

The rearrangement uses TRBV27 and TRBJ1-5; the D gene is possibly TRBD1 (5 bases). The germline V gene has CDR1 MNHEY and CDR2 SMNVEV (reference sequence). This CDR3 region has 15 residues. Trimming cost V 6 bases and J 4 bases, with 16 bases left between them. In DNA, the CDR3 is TGTGCCAGCAGAACGCACAGTGGGGGGAATCAGCCCCAGCATTTT. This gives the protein CASRTHSGGNQPQHF.